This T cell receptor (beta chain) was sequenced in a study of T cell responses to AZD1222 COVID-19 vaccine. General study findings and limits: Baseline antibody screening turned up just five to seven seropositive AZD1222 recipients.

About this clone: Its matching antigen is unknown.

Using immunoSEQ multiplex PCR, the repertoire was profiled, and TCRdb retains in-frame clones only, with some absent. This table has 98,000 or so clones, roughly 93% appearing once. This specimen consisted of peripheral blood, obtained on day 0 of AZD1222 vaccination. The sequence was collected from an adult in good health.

CDR3 residues: CASSPRTANQPQHF. CDR3 nucleotides: TGTGCCAGCAGCCCCAGGACAGCTAATCAGCCCCAGCATTTT. The chain combines TRBV5-6 with TRBJ1-5; D possibly corresponds to TRBD1 (6 bases). V lost 4 bases to trimming and J lost 4 bases, with 12 bases between them. The CDR3 spans 14 residues. CDR1 is SGHDT, CDR2 YYEEEE, per germline.